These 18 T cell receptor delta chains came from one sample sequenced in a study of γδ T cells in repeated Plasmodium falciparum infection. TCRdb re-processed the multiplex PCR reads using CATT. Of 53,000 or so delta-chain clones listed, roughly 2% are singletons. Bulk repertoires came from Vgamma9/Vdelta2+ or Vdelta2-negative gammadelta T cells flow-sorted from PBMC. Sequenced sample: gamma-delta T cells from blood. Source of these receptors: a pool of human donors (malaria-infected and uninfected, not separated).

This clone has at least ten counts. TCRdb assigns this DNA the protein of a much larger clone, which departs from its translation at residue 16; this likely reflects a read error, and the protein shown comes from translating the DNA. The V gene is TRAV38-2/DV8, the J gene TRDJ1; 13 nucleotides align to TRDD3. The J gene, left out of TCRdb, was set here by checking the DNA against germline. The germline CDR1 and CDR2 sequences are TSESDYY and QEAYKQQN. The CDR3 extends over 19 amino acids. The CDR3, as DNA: TGTGCTTATAGGATGCTACTGGGGGATACGGGTTTTTGGACCGATGAACTCATCTTT. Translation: CAYRMLLGDTGFWTDELIF.

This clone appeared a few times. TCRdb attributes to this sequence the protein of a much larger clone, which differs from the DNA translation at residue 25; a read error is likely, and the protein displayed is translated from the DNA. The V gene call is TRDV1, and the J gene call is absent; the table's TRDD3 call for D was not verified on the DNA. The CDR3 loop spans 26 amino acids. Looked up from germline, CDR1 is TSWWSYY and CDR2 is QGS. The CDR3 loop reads CALGEGVLPNWFISPLGDRYTDKLTF. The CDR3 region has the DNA TGTGCTCTTGGGGAAGGGGTCCTTCCTAATTGGTTCATTAGTCCGCTGGGGGACCGGTACACCGATAAACTCACCTTT.

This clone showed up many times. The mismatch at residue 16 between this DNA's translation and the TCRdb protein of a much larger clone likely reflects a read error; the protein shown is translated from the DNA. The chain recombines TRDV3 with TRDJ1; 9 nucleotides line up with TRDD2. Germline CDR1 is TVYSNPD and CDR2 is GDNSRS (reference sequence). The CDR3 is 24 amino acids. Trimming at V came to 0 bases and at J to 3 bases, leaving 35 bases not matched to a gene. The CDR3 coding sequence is TGTGCCTTTAGCTTACCAGACCAGGGCCTTCCTACCAGTACTGGGAGATACGAGGCCGATAAACTCATCTTT. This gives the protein CAFSLPDQGLPTSTGRYEADKLIF.

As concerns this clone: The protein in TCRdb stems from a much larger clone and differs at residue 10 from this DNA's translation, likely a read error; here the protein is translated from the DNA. The CDR3 spells CALGGYNTDRLIF. CDR3 nucleotide sequence: TGTGCTCTTGGGGGTTATAACACCGATAGACTCATCTTT. The V and J genes are TRDV1 and TRDJ1, with unresolved D. From germline, CDR1 is TSWWSYY and CDR2 QGS. The CDR3 consists of 13 residues.

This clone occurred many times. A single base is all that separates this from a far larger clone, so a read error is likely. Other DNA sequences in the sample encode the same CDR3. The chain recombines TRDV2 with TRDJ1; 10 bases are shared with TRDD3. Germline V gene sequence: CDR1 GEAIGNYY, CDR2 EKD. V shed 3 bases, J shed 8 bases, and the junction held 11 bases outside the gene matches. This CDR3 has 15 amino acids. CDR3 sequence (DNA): TGTGCCTGTGACGGGCTGGGGGATAGGGAAAACAAACTCATCTTT. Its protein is CACDGLGDRENKLIF.

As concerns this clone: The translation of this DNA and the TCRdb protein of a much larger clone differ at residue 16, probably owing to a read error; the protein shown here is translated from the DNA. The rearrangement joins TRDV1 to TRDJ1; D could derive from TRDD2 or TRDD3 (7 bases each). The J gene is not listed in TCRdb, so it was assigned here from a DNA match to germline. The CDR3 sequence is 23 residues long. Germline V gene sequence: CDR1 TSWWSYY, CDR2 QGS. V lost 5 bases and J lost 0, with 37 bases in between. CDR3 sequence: CALGSLSHSYWIRGNEYTDKLIF. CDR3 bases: TGTGCTCTTGGGTCACTCTCCCATTCCTACTGGATACGCGGAAACGAGTACACCGATAAACTCATCTTT.

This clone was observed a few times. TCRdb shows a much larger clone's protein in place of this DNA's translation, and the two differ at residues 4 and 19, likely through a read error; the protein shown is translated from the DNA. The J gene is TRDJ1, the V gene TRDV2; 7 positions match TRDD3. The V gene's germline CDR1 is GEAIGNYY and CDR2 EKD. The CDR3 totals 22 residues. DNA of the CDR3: TGTGCCTGTGTCACACAACGGCTCATGGAGGCACCGACTGGGGAAGGTACCGATGAACTCATCTTT. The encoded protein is CACVTQRLMEAPTGEGTDELIF.

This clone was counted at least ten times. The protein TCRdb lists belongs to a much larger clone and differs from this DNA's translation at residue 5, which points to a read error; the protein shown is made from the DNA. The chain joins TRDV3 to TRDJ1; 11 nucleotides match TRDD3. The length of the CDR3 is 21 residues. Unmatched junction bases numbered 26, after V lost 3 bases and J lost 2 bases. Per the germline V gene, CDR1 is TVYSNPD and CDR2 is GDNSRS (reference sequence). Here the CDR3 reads CAFPQGLPRNWGIVATDKLIF. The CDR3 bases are TGTGCCTTCCCGCAGGGCCTTCCCCGAAACTGGGGGATAGTAGCGACCGATAAACTCATCTTT.

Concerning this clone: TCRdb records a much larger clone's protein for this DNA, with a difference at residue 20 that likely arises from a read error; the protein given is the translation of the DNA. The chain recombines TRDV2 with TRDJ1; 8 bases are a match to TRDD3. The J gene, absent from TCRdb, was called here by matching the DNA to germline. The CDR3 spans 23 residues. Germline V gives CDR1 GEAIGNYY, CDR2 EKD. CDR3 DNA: TGTGCCTGTGACACCCTCCCGACTCCTGGGGGACGCGGCCGGCCGACCAACACCGATGAACTCATCTTT. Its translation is CACDTLPTPGGRGRPTNTDELIF.

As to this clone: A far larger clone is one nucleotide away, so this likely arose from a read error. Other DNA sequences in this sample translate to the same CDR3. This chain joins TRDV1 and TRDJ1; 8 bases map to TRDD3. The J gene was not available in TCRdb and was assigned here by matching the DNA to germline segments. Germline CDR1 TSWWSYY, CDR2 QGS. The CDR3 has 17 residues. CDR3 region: CALGEPSWGTYTDKLIF. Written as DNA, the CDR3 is TGTGCTCTTGGGGAACCCTCCTGGGGGACTTACACCGACAAACTCATCTTT.

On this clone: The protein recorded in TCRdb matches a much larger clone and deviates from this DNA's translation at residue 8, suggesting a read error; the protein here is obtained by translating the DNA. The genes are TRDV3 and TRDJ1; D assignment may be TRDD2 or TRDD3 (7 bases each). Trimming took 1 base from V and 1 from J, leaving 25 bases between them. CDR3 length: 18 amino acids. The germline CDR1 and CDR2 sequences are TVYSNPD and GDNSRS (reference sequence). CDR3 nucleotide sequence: TGTGCCTTTAAGTTTCCTACTATGCTGGGGGCTCCCACCGATAAACTCATCTTT. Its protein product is CAFKFPTMLGAPTDKLIF.

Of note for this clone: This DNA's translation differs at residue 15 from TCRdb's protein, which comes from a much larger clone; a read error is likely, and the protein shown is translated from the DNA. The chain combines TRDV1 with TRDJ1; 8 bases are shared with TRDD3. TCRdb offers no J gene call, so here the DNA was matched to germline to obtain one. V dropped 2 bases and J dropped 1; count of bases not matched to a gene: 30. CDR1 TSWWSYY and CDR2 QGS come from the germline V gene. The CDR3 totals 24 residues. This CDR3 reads CALGEAVGTVKTPYCGIRTDKLIF. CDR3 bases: TGTGCTCTTGGGGAAGCGGTAGGAACGGTCAAAACTCCGTACTGTGGGATACGCACCGATAAACTCATCTTT.

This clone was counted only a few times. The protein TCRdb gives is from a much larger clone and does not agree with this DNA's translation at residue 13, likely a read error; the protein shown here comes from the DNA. CDR3 coding DNA: TGTGCTCTTGGGGAAATCTTTAATACCATTTCAACCTCTTTACTGGGACAACTCTTCTTT. Amino acid sequence: CALGEIFNTISTSLLGQLFF. J is TRDJ2 and V is TRDV1; D is perhaps TRDD3 (6 bases). Since TCRdb gives no J gene, matching the DNA to germline was used here to assign it. The V end lost 2 bases, the J end lost 10 bases, and 32 bases lay between the germline ends. Germline V gene lookup returns CDR1 TSWWSYY and CDR2 QGS. This CDR3 is built from 20 residues.

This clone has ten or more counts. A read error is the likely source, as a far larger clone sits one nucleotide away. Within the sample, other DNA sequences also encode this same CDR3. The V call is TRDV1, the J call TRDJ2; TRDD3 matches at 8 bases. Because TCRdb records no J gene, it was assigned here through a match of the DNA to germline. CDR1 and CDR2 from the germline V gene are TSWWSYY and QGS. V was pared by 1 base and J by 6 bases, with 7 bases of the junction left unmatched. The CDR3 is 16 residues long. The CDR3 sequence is CALGERGIRLAAQLFF. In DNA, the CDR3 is TGTGCTCTTGGGGAACGAGGGATACGCTTAGCAGCACAACTCTTCTTT.

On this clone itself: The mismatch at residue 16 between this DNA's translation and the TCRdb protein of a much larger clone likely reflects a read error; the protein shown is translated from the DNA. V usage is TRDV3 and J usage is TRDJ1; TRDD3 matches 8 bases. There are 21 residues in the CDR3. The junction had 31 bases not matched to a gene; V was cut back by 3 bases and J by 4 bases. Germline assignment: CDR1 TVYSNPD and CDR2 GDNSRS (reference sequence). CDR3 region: CALTEPSPIEGGDIHIDKLIF. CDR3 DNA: TGTGCCTTGACCGAACCTTCCCCAATCGAAGGGGGGGATATCCACATCGATAAACTCATCTTT.

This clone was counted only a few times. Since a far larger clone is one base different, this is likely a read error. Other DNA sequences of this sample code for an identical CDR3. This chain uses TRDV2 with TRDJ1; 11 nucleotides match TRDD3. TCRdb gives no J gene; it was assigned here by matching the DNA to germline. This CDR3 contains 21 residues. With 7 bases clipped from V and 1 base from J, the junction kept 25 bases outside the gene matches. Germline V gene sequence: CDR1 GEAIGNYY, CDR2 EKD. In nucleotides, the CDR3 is TGTGCCTGCGACCCACTTCCTACTGCAATTGGGGGATACGGGGGCACCGATAAACTCATCTTT. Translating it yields CACDPLPTAIGGYGGTDKLIF.

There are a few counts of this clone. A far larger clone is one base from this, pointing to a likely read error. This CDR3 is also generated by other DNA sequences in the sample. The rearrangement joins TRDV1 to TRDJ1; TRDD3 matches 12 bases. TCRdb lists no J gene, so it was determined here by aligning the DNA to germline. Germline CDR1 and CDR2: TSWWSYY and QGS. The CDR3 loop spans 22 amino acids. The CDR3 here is CALGKGAYWGILSFSRTDKLIF. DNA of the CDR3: TGTGCCCTTGGGAAAGGCGCGTACTGGGGGATACTTTCTTTTTCGCGCACCGATAAACTCATCTTT.

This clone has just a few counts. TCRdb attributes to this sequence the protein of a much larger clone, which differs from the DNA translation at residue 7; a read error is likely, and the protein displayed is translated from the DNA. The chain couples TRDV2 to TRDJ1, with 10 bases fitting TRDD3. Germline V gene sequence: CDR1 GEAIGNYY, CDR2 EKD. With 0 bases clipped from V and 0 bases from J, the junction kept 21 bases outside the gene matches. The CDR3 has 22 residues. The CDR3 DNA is TGTGCCTGTGACACCGTCATATACACTGGGGGATCCCCCGAAAAGTACACCGATAAACTCATCTTT. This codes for CACDTVIYTGGSPEKYTDKLIF.